These 24 T cell receptor beta chains came from one sample sequenced in a study of radiotherapy plus CTLA-4 blockade in lung cancer. Sequencing was performed with immunoSEQ multiplex PCR; in TCRdb, only in-frame clones are kept and a portion is missing. Of roughly 66,000 clones listed, under 85% are singletons. The specimen was peripheral blood, collected from a patient treated with radiotherapy plus ipilimumab. Receptors originate from a human donor with non-small cell lung cancer who had a partial response to radiotherapy plus ipilimumab.

The table lists this clone with a count of one. The chain is built from TRBV10-3 and TRBJ2-3; TRBD2 matches 8 bases. The CDR3 spans 13 residues. J lost 3 bases, V lost 6 bases, and 2 bases had no gene match. The V gene's germline CDR1 is ENHRY and CDR2 SYGVKD. The DNA for the CDR3 is TGTGCCATCAGCGGGAGGGGGACAGATACGCAGTATTTT. Its protein product is CAISGRGTDTQYF.

V and J are TRBV19 and TRBJ2-2; 10 positions match TRBD2. The germline gives CDR1 LNHDA, CDR2 SQIVND (reference sequence). The CDR3 is made up of 17 amino acids. Trimming at V came to 6 bases and at J to 2 bases, leaving 9 bases not matched to a gene. CDR3 in DNA: TGTGCCAGTAGCCACTCAAGCGGGAGGGATAACACCGGGGAGCTGTTTTTT. This sequence encodes CASSHSSGRDNTGELFF.

The J gene is TRBJ2-7, the V gene TRBV7-9; weak D call: TRBD2 (6 bases). In germline, CDR1 is SEHNR, CDR2 FQNEAQ (reference sequence). The CDR3 is made up of 15 amino acids. V gave up 7 bases and J gave up 0 bases, with 16 bases separating them. Here the CDR3 DNA reads TGTGCCAGCAAACCTCCGGGGGTGGGCTCCTACGAGCAGTACTTC. Translation gives CASKPPGVGSYEQYF.

The chain recombines TRBV27 with TRBJ2-2; D remains unclear. Trimming removed 5 bases at V and 1 base at J, with 8 bases between. The CDR3 has 14 amino acids. The germline V gene encodes CDR1 MNHEY and CDR2 SMNVEV (reference sequence). The chain's CDR3 is CASSPDLNTGELFF. The CDR3 nucleotides are TGTGCCAGCAGTCCTGACTTGAACACCGGGGAGCTGTTTTTT.

This clone was recorded only once. V is TRBV5-4 and J is TRBJ2-7; 9 nucleotides line up with TRBD2. V shed 4 bases and J 5 bases; nucleotides not matched to a gene: 16. Germline V gene data show CDR1 as SGHNT and CDR2 as YYREEE (reference sequence). This CDR3 is built from 17 residues. The CDR3 DNA reads TGTGCCAGCAGCCACAAGACTAGCGGCGGAGATGGCCACGAGCAGTACTTC. It translates to CASSHKTSGGDGHEQYF.

This clone is termed medium-sized. The CDR3 DNA sequence: TGTGCCAGCAGCCCAGCCAGCGGGGGCTATGGCTACACCTTC. Protein product: CASSPASGGYGYTF. This chain connects TRBV27 to TRBJ1-2, with a possible D match to TRBD1 (5 bases). Trimming took 6 bases from V and 4 from J, leaving 15 bases between them. The germline gives CDR1 MNHEY, CDR2 SMNVEV (reference sequence). The CDR3 length is 14 residues.

The chain employs TRBV5-1 and TRBJ2-5; possibly TRBD1 for D (5 bases). Looked up from germline, CDR1 is SGHRS and CDR2 is YFSETQ. Trimming cost V 1 base and J 3 bases, with 7 bases left between them. The CDR3 has 13 residues. The CDR3 region is CASSLNRKETQYF. The CDR3 bases are TGCGCCAGCAGCTTGAACAGGAAAGAGACCCAGTACTTC.

This clone has a handful of counts. This rearrangement joins TRBV28 to TRBJ1-4; weak D call: TRBD1 (5 bases). Germline V lookup: CDR1 MDHEN, CDR2 SYDVKM. This CDR3 has 15 residues. The ends were cut back, 7 bases at V and 0 bases at J, with 12 bases in the middle. CDR3 in DNA: TGTGCCAGCATCTATTCAGGGACAACTAATGAAAAACTGTTTTTT. The encoded protein is CASIYSGTTNEKLFF.

J is TRBJ1-1 and V is TRBV28, with D uncertain. The CDR3 is 12 residues long. The germline gives CDR1 MDHEN, CDR2 SYDVKM. The V end lost 7 bases, the J end lost 4 bases, and 10 bases lay between the germline ends. The CDR3 spells CASNEHPTEAFF. CDR3 bases: TGTGCCAGCAATGAACACCCCACTGAAGCTTTCTTT.

The chain uses TRBV29-1 and TRBJ2-7; 10 bases fit TRBD2. This CDR3 spans 16 amino acids. Trimming removed 4 bases from V and 1 base from J; junction bases left unmatched: 10. The germline gives CDR1 SQVTM, CDR2 ANQGSEA. As DNA, the CDR3 is TGCAGCGTTGGGGCTAGCGGGAGTGTTAGGTCCTACGAGCAGTACTTC. This translates into CSVGASGSVRSYEQYF.

This clone has only one observation. The chain employs TRBV19 and TRBJ2-7; TRBD1 matches 7 bases. There are 12 residues in the CDR3. Germline V gives CDR1 LNHDA, CDR2 SQIVND (reference sequence). V shed 9 bases and J 1 base; nucleotides not matched to a gene: 3. The CDR3 DNA sequence: TGTGCCAGCCGGGACAGATCCTACGAGCAGTACTTC. It is translated as CASRDRSYEQYF.

The count of this clone is one. The genes are TRBV9 and TRBJ1-3; D is perhaps TRBD1 (5 bases). Germline assignment: CDR1 SGDLS and CDR2 YYNGEE. This CDR3 is built from 13 residues. The germline V and J ends were trimmed by 4 bases and 4 bases, with 9 bases remaining between them. CDR3 residues: CASSSGMGNTIYF. The CDR3 bases are TGTGCCAGCAGCTCAGGGATGGGAAACACCATATATTTT.

The chain carries TRBV30 and TRBJ2-3; 10 bases match TRBD2. In germline, CDR1 is GTSNPN, CDR2 SVGIG (reference sequence). V dropped 2 bases and J dropped 4; count of bases not matched to a gene: 6. The CDR3 is made up of 15 amino acids. The CDR3 bases are TGTGCCTGGAGTTTAATAGCGGGAGGTCCAGATACGCAGTATTTT. Its protein product is CAWSLIAGGPDTQYF.

The chain employs TRBV14 and TRBJ1-1; the D is unclear. From germline, CDR1 is SGHDN and CDR2 FVKESK. V was cut by 0 bases and J by 5 bases, with 10 bases left in between. CDR3 size: 14 residues. This CDR3 reads CASSQDLAGTEAFF. CDR3 coding DNA: TGTGCCAGCAGCCAAGACCTTGCGGGAACTGAAGCTTTCTTT.

The chain joins TRBV11-1 to TRBJ1-5, with D maybe TRBD1 (5 bases). The CDR3 covers 13 residues. The V end lost 5 bases, the J end lost 6 bases, and 11 bases lay between the germline ends. Per the germline V gene, CDR1 is SGHAT and CDR2 is FQDESV (reference sequence). CDR3 loop: CASSPGFGQPQHF. CDR3 in DNA: TGTGCCAGCAGCCCAGGGTTTGGTCAGCCCCAGCATTTT.

V usage is TRBV6-5 and J usage is TRBJ2-7; a weak D match, TRBD1 (5 bases). Germline loops: CDR1 MNHEY, CDR2 SVGAGI. Trimming took 3 bases from V and 6 from J, leaving 6 bases between them. The CDR3 covers 11 residues. CDR3 region: CASSYRGEQYF. The CDR3 region has the DNA TGTGCCAGCAGTTATAGGGGCGAGCAGTACTTC.

This rearrangement joins TRBV9 to TRBJ2-1, with 11 bases identical to TRBD1. Germline-derived CDR1 and CDR2 are SGDLS and YYNGEE. The length of the CDR3 is 15 residues. Trimming took 4 bases from V and 5 from J; bases not matched to a gene: 5. The CDR3 loop is CASSPGTGGHNEQFF. CDR3 nucleotides: TGTGCCAGCAGCCCGGGGACAGGGGGACACAATGAGCAGTTCTTC.

V usage is TRBV28 and J usage is TRBJ2-1; 8 bases line up with TRBD1. CDR1 MDHEN and CDR2 SYDVKM come from the germline V gene. The CDR3 totals 14 residues. V lost 8 bases, J lost 4 bases, and 7 bases stayed unmatched. The CDR3 sequence is CASASGGAYNEQFF. CDR3 coding DNA: TGTGCCAGCGCCTCAGGGGGCGCTTACAATGAGCAGTTCTTC.

The chain joins TRBV19 to TRBJ2-7; 9 bases are shared with TRBD1. CDR3 length equals 16 residues. Germline lookup yields CDR1 LNHDA and CDR2 SQIVND (reference sequence). Trimming cost V 2 bases and J 3 bases; bases outside gene matches: 8. The CDR3 reads CASSITGGGYFYEQYF. CDR3 nucleotide sequence: TGTGCCAGTAGTATAACAGGGGGCGGTTATTTCTACGAGCAGTACTTC.

This chain joins TRBV7-3 and TRBJ2-3; D remains ambiguous. The CDR3 has 15 amino acids. V was shortened by 1 base and J by 2 bases, with 10 bases between the two germline ends. The V gene's germline CDR1 is SGHTA and CDR2 FQGTGA. The CDR3 loop is CASSLSGSHTDTQYF. CDR3 bases: TGTGCCAGCAGCTTAAGCGGTTCTCACACAGATACGCAGTATTTT.

This clone was found once. The chain combines TRBV30 with TRBJ2-5; 9 nucleotides line up with TRBD1. The CDR3 consists of 13 residues. The V and J ends lost 7 bases and 6 bases, in that order; junction bases with no gene match: 9. Germline CDR1 GTSNPN, CDR2 SVGIG (reference sequence). The CDR3 DNA is TGTGCCTACGGGACAGGGCCGGGAAAGACCCAGTACTTC. It is translated as CAYGTGPGKTQYF.

Notes on this clone: Different DNA sequences within this sample yield the same CDR3. The chain recombines TRBV5-1 with TRBJ1-1; possible D gene TRBD1, 6 bases. The CDR3 length is 13 residues. Germline V CDR1 and CDR2: SGHRS, YFSETQ. Trimming took 4 bases from V and 1 from J, leaving 8 bases between them. The CDR3 loop reads CASSLTGNTEAFF. The CDR3, as DNA: TGCGCCAGCAGCCTGACAGGGAACACTGAAGCTTTCTTT.

V gene TRBV27 combines with J gene TRBJ2-4; D gene ambiguous. The CDR3 is made up of 13 amino acids. V was shortened by 8 bases and J by 0 bases, with 8 bases between the two germline ends. Germline V gene data show CDR1 as MNHEY and CDR2 as SMNVEV (reference sequence). The CDR3 DNA reads as TGTGCCAGCCAAACTCCAGCCAAAAACATTCAGTACTTC. Its translation: CASQTPAKNIQYF.

This clone appeared a single time. The chain links TRBV11-3 to TRBJ2-1, with D hard to call. The germline gives CDR1 SGHNT, CDR2 YENEEA. V was pared by 5 bases and J by 1 base, with 6 bases between. This CDR3 is built from 13 residues. CDR3 nucleotides: TGTGCCAGCAGCGGTCGGTCCTACAATGAGCAGTTCTTC. The encoded protein is CASSGRSYNEQFF.